What follows are 5 T cell receptor beta chains derived from one specimen sequenced in a study of T cells in Graves' hyperthyroidism and ophthalmopathy. The CDR3 regions of TCR beta were amplified from RNA transcripts. HTBI primers drove first-round RT-PCR of the TCR CDR3. TCRdb ran MiXCR on the multiplex PCR reads and lists one entry per CDR3 protein. Of about 560,000 distinct CDR3 sequences detected, 15% to 20% appear once; the ten largest clones hold around 19%. The specimen was blood. These receptors originate from a woman younger than 35 with Graves' hyperthyroidism.

In this sample, this clonotype turned up many times. This sequence joins TRBV2 and TRBJ2-7; possible D gene TRBD1, 6 bases. The germline V gene encodes CDR1 SNHLY and CDR2 FYNNEI. This CDR3 has 16 amino acids. Trimming pared 0 bases from V and 2 bases from J, leaving 14 bases between. The CDR3 region has the DNA TGTGCCAGCAGTGAAGCGCACAGGGAAGGAGCCTACGAGCAGTACTTC. It encodes CASSEAHREGAYEQYF.

This clonotype was counted between two and nine times. The chain recombines TRBV13 with TRBJ2-7, with D perhaps matching TRBD2 (6 bases). The CDR3 consists of 16 residues. The V end lost 5 bases, the J end lost 2 bases, and 19 bases lay between the germline ends. CDR1 and CDR2 from the germline V gene are PRHDT and FYEKMQ (reference sequence). CDR3 sequence: CASSMGEAGFTYEQYF. CDR3 DNA sequence: TGTGCCAGCAGCATGGGGGAGGCGGGCTTTACCTACGAGCAGTACTTC.

The chain links TRBV7-2 to TRBJ2-3; no clear D gene. Germline V gene data show CDR1 as SGHTA and CDR2 as FQGNSA. V was trimmed by 4 bases and J by 2 bases, leaving 13 bases between them. CDR3 size: 15 residues. The CDR3 protein is CASSSQPPPTDTQYF. In DNA, the CDR3 is TGTGCCAGCAGCTCACAACCTCCGCCCACAGATACGCAGTATTTT.

Ten or more counts support this clonotype. The rearrangement uses TRBV11-2 and TRBJ1-2, with D possibly being TRBD1 (6 bases). Germline CDR1 reads SGHAT; CDR2 reads FQNNGV. The CDR3 covers 11 residues. Trimming removed 5 bases at V and 8 bases at J, with 9 bases between. As DNA, the CDR3 is TGTGCCAGCAGCCAGGGGATCGGCTACACCTTC. It codes for CASSQGIGYTF.

This clonotype occurred many times. The chain recombines TRBV20-1 with TRBJ2-3, with D possibly TRBD1 on 6 matching bases. V lost 3 bases, J lost 0 bases, and 16 bases lay in between. Germline V CDR1 and CDR2: DFQATT, SNEGSKA (reference sequence). The CDR3 is 16 amino acids. The DNA of the CDR3 is TGCAGTGCTAGCCTTTTCCCGGGACACAGCACAGATACGCAGTATTTT. Protein: CSASLFPGHSTDTQYF.